This TCR beta chain was profiled in a study of beta chain features in type 1 diabetes. Study-wide points: Patients with Type 1 diabetes showed moderately but significantly shorter TCRB CDR3s in all four CD4+ subsets. Lower insertion and higher deletion counts appeared at VDJ junctions in type 1 diabetes patients.

In the case of this clone: Its antigen remains unknown. This specimen includes other DNA sequences encoding the same CDR3.

Investigators reverse transcribed all isolated RNA, so they sequenced expressed TCRB transcripts. Data came from immunoSEQ multiplex PCR; TCRdb stores just in-frame clones and leaves some out. The top ten clones hold about 0.011% of a sample with under 300,000 clones, roughly 25% of them seen once. The CDR3 contains 13 residues. V was shortened by 1 base and J by 4 bases, with 7 bases between the two germline ends. Looked up from germline, CDR1 is SEHNR and CDR2 is FQNEAQ (reference sequence). The chain joins TRBV7-9 to TRBJ1-1; D may be TRBD1 (6 bases). The receptor was isolated from a woman younger than 45 with type 1 diabetes. The sequenced sample consisted of naive CD4+ T cells from blood. CDR3 region: CASSLEGGTEAFF. In DNA form, the CDR3 reads TGTGCCAGCAGCTTAGAAGGGGGCACTGAAGCTTTCTTT. Combining the CDR3 with reference TRBV7-9 and TRBJ1-1 gives the whole variable domain DTGVSQNPRHKITKRGQNVTFRCDPISEHNRLYWYRQTLGQGPEFLTYFQNEAQLEKSRLLSDRFSAERPKGSFSTLEIQRTEQGDSAMYLCASSLEGGTEAFFGQGTRLTVV.